This T cell receptor beta chain stems from a study of T cell responses to AZD1222 COVID-19 vaccine. Produced via immunoSEQ multiplex PCR; TCRdb's table is partial and in-frame only. The sample shows fewer than 90,000 clones, about 86% of them seen only once. J gave up 5 bases and V 1 base, and 7 bases lay outside the gene matches. The CDR3 is 15 amino acids. Germline CDR1 and CDR2: SEHNR and FQNEAQ (reference sequence). Whole-study findings and limits: Seropositive status at baseline applied to only five to seven AZD1222 recipients.

A few counts support this clone. No antigen is known for it. The chain joins TRBV7-9 to TRBJ2-7; 8 nucleotides match TRBD2. The source of this sequence is an adult who received the AZD1222 COVID-19 vaccine. The sequences come from peripheral blood, collected 28 days after the second AZD1222 dose. CDR3 amino acids: CASSLGTSISDEQYF. CDR3 DNA sequence: TGTGCCAGCAGCTTAGGGACTAGCATTTCCGACGAGCAGTACTTC.